This TCR beta chain stems from a study of regulatory T cells in long-lasting Graves disease. Library construction for TCR beta used iRepertoire HTBI primers and Arm-PCR of CDR3 regions. TCRdb reprocessed the multiplex PCR reads via MiXCR and lists one record per CDR3 protein. The sample lists approximately 690,000 distinct CDR3 sequences; 25% to 35% were seen once. With 3 bases removed from V and 1 base from J, the gap between germline ends came to 13 bases. Germline CDR1 and CDR2: LGHDT and YNNKEL (reference sequence). This CDR3 has 16 amino acids. Indicated time point: persistent/refractory GD, antithyroid drugs over 5 years with positive TRAb. PBMCs were the source of the RNA used for TCR sequencing. The guidelines of the American Thyroid Association were the basis for diagnosing Graves' disease. Details on this clonotype: Its antigen is undetermined.

Study conclusions and caveats: Persistent Graves' patients possessed reduced TCR diversity relative to recently diagnosed ones. TRBV28, TRBJ1-2 and TRBJ2-5 were segments that persistent disease favored.

The clonotype originates from a female donor with Graves disease. The rearrangement joins TRBV3-1 to TRBJ1-5; D is unclear. Here the sequenced sample was peripheral blood mononuclear cells (PBMCs), taken when the disease was refractory, from a patient treated with antithyroid drugs. The DNA of the CDR3 is TGTGCCAGCAGCCATTCGGACGCGGGGAGCAATCAGCCCCAGCATTTT. Its translation: CASSHSDAGSNQPQHF.